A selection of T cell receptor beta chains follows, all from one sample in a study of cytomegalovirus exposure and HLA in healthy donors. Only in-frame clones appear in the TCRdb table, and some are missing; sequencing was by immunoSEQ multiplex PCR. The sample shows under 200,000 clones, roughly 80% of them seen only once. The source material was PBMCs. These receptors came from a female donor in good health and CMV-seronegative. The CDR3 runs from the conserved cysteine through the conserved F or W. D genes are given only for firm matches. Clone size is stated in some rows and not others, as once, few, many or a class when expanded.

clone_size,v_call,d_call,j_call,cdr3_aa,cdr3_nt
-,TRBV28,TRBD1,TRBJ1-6,CASSLGQGGGYNSPLHF,TGTGCCAGCAGTTTAGGACAGGGCGGAGGATATAATTCACCCCTCCACTTT
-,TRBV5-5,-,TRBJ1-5,CASSLTLAGRGDQPQHF,TGTGCCAGCAGCTTGACGCTAGCGGGGAGGGGGGATCAGCCCCAGCATTTT
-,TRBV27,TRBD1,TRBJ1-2,CASLGGDYGYTF,TGTGCCAGCCTAGGGGGCGACTATGGCTACACCTTC
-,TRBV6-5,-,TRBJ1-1,CASSYKGRGRNTEAFF,TGTGCCAGCAGTTACAAAGGGAGGGGGAGGAACACTGAAGCTTTCTTT
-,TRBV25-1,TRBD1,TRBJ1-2,CASSDTGGPYGYTF,TGTGCCAGCAGTGATACAGGGGGGCCCTATGGCTACACCTTC
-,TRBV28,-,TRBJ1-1,CASTPSGQPANTEAFF,TGTGCCAGCACCCCTAGTGGACAACCAGCGAACACTGAAGCTTTCTTT
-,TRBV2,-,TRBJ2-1,CASSEGAQVEPYNEQFF,TGTGCCAGCAGTGAAGGGGCTCAAGTAGAACCCTACAATGAGCAGTTCTTC
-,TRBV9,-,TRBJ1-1,CASSGRLGGGDTEAFF,TGTGCCAGCAGCGGGCGTTTAGGTGGGGGGGACACTGAAGCTTTCTTT
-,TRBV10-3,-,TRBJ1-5,CAISDPTGNGQPQHF,TGTGCCATCAGTGACCCCACAGGGAATGGTCAGCCCCAGCATTTT
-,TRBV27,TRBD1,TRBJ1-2,CASYSQGTVDGYTF,TGTGCCAGTTACTCTCAAGGGACAGTGGATGGCTACACCTTC
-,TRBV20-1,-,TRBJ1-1,CSASPLEAFF,TGCAGTGCTTCCCCCCTTGAAGCTTTCTTT
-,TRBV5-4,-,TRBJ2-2,CASSLELNTGELFF,TGTGCCAGCAGCTTGGAACTGAACACCGGGGAGCTGTTTTTT
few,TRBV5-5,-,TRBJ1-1,CASSSWGAYTEAFF,TGTGCCAGCAGCTCCTGGGGAGCTTACACTGAAGCTTTCTTT
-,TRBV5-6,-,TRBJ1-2,CASSPDYYNYGYTF,TGTGCCAGCAGCCCAGATTATTACAACTATGGCTACACCTTC
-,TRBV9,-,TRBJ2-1,CASSPQMPSYNEQFF,TGTGCCAGCAGCCCTCAGATGCCTTCCTACAATGAGCAGTTCTTC
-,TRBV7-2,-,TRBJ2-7,CASSPTGTPGGREQYF,TGTGCCAGCAGCCCCACCGGGACTCCAGGGGGGAGAGAGCAGTACTTC
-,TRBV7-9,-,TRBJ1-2,CASSRTTASYGYTF,TGTGCCAGCAGCAGAACGACAGCGTCTTATGGCTACACCTTC
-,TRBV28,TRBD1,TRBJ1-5,CASIRQGGRPQHF,TGTGCCAGCATCAGACAGGGTGGACGACCCCAGCATTTT
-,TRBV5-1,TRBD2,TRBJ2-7,CASSQIAGASYEQYF,TGCGCCAGCAGCCAGATAGCGGGCGCATCCTACGAGCAGTACTTC